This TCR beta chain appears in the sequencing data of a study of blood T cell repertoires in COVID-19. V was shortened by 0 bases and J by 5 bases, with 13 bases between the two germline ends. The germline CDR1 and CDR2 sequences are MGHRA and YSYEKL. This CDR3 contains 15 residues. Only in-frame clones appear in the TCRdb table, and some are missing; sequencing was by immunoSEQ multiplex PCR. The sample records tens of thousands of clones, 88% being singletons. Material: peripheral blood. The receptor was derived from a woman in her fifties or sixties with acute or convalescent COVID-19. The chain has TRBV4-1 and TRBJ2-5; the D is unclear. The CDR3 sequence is CASSQDPRLWETQYF. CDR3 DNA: TGCGCCAGCAGCCAAGATCCCCGACTCTGGGAGACCCAGTACTTC.